These T cell receptor beta chains were read from a single sample in a study of beta chain features in type 1 diabetes. Clones were sequenced by immunoSEQ multiplex PCR, and TCRdb holds only the in-frame ones, with some missing. The sample consists of fewer than 110,000 clones, 25% to 35% of them appearing once. Sequences were obtained from central memory CD4+ T cells from blood. Every receptor here comes from a woman aged 18-29 years with type 1 diabetes. Each CDR3 is given with its conserved first and last residue. Size is omitted from some rows. Given values are once, few, many or a class for expanded clones.

j_call | clone_size | v_call | cdr3_aa
TRBJ1-3 | NA | TRBV7-9 | CASTRLEGPGNTIYF
TRBJ2-3 | few | TRBV20-1 | CSAISSATQYF
TRBJ2-3 | NA | TRBV15 | CATSRGPGLDTDTQYF
TRBJ1-2 | NA | TRBV23-1 | CASSQYYPRTAIGFGYTF
TRBJ2-7 | NA | TRBV5-1 | CASSLGGTGTYEQYF
TRBJ2-6 | few | TRBV19 | CASTSGSLDSGANVLTF
TRBJ2-1 | few | TRBV7-2 | CASSFQAGTNEQFF
TRBJ1-4 | many | TRBV19 | CASRTNRDKEKLFF
TRBJ2-3 | NA | TRBV6-5 | CASSYQIHTLTDTQYF
TRBJ2-2 | few | TRBV4-3 | CASSQLPEDVLNTGELFF
TRBJ1-3 | NA | TRBV9 | CASSVAAVSSGNTIYF
TRBJ1-5 | NA | TRBV11-2 | CASSPRTGIDQPQHF
TRBJ2-2 | NA | TRBV5-5 | CASSGPLLAGGTGELFF
TRBJ2-3 | NA | TRBV19 | CASSITGTSGYTDTQYF
TRBJ2-1 | NA | TRBV11-2 | CASSGLAGGGNEQFF
TRBJ2-4 | few | TRBV11-2 | CASSPGLPLAKNIQYF
TRBJ2-7 | NA | TRBV10-1 | CASSEGLGGAPYEQYF
TRBJ2-3 | NA | TRBV7-9 | CASSSRVAGGSRSTDTQYF
TRBJ2-1 | few | TRBV7-6 | CASSLEGWGGQFF
TRBJ2-5 | NA | TRBV7-3 | CASSSSGWETQYF
TRBJ2-4 | few | TRBV5-1 | CASSSHQGFLAKNIQYF
TRBJ2-5 | few | TRBV28 | CASSRPTSGRGQETQYF
TRBJ2-5 | few | TRBV15 | CATSRKLQGSPAQYF
TRBJ2-1 | few | TRBV4-2 | CASTRDKNSMYEQFF
TRBJ2-3 | NA | TRBV27 | CASSLIAPPTDTQYF
TRBJ2-1 | few | TRBV19 | CASSMGIPGQGFNEQFF
TRBJ2-6 | NA | TRBV5-1 | CASSGGASSGANVLTF
TRBJ2-6 | few | TRBV2 | CASSEEGAGANVLTF
TRBJ2-1 | NA | TRBV2 | CASSGRTGGGIDEQFF
TRBJ2-3 | NA | TRBV28 | CATHRGIDTQYF
TRBJ2-2 | NA | TRBV28 | CASSLAGSGELFF